This TCR beta chain was observed in a study of shared clonotypes between healthy human individuals. Using immunoSEQ multiplex PCR, the repertoire was profiled, and TCRdb retains in-frame clones only, with some absent. Among more than 900,000 clones listed, 78% were seen once. This clone was recorded many times. The CDR3 sequence is 13 residues long. With V trimmed by 4 bases and J by 6 bases, 0 bases remained unmatched. The germline V gene has CDR1 SGHTA and CDR2 FQGNSA. Material for sequencing was memory CD4+ T cells from PBMCs. Stated subset: CD45RA-negative fraction. The chain couples TRBV7-2 to TRBJ1-5; 10 bases fit TRBD1. This receptor was obtained from a man in his late teens or twenties in good health. Some clones in this sample may be carry-over from other donors' samples. In DNA form, the CDR3 reads TGTGCCAGCAGCTGGACAGGGGGTCAGCCCCAGCATTTT. This sequence encodes CASSWTGGQPQHF.